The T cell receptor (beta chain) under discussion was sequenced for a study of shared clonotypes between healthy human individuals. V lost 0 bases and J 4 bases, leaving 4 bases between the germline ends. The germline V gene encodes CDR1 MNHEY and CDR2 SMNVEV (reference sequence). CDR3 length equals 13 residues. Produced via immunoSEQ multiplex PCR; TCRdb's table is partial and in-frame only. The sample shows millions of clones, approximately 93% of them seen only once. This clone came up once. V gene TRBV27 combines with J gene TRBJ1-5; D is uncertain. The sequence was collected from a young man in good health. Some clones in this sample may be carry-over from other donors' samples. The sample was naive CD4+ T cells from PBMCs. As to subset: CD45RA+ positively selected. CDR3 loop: CASSLSQNQPQHF. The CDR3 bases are TGTGCCAGCAGTTTATCCCAAAATCAGCCCCAGCATTTT.